This is a list of T cell receptor beta chains from one sample in a study of T cell responses to AZD1222 COVID-19 vaccine. The data were produced by immunoSEQ multiplex PCR, yet TCRdb's version contains in-frame clones alone and is incomplete. The sample yields about 210,000 clones, over 80% seen once. Material: peripheral blood, obtained on day 0 of AZD1222 vaccination. Receptors were obtained from an adult in good health. Each CDR3 is given with its conserved first and last residue. A D gene is named only where the DNA matches it firmly.

D gene | J gene | V gene | CDR3 protein | CDR3 DNA
- | TRBJ2-7 | TRBV6-1 | CASSEGWRAPAYEQYF | TGTGCCAGCAGTGAAGGGTGGAGAGCCCCGGCCTACGAGCAGTACTTC
- | TRBJ2-7 | TRBV4-2 | CASSQEDGLSYEQYF | TGTGCCAGCAGCCAAGAAGACGGGTTATCCTACGAGCAGTACTTC
- | TRBJ1-1 | TRBV7-8 | CASSAHDLPARTEAFF | TGTGCCAGCAGTGCTCATGACCTCCCGGCACGCACTGAAGCTTTCTTT
TRBD2 | TRBJ2-2 | TRBV5-1 | CASSLVAGVDAGELFF | TGCGCCAGCAGCTTGGTGGCGGGGGTAGACGCCGGGGAGCTGTTTTTT
- | TRBJ2-7 | TRBV6-5 | CASSPGSSYEQYF | TGTGCCAGCAGCCCGGGGAGCTCCTACGAGCAGTACTTC
- | TRBJ1-2 | TRBV6-5 | CASSSGAVSYGYTF | TGTGCCAGCAGCTCAGGGGCCGTGAGCTATGGCTACACCTTC
- | TRBJ2-7 | TRBV6-5 | CASSYGGTYEQYF | TGTGCCAGCAGTTACGGAGGGACCTACGAGCAGTACTTC
TRBD1 | TRBJ1-1 | TRBV7-2 | CASSSRTGWTEAFF | TGTGCCAGCAGCTCACGGACAGGGTGGACTGAAGCTTTCTTT
- | TRBJ2-1 | TRBV9 | CASSPQGGVGYNEQFF | TGTGCCAGCAGCCCCCAAGGAGGGGTGGGTTACAATGAGCAGTTCTTC
TRBD1 | TRBJ1-2 | TRBV4-1 | CASSQGLNRGRIYGYTF | TGCGCCAGCAGCCAAGGTTTAAACAGGGGGCGCATCTATGGCTACACCTTC
TRBD2 | TRBJ2-7 | TRBV7-6 | CASSVGTSGGYEQYF | TGTGCCAGCAGCGTTGGGACTAGCGGGGGCTACGAGCAGTACTTC
TRBD1 | TRBJ2-1 | TRBV19 | CASSIGQGFYNEQFF | TGTGCCAGTAGTATTGGACAGGGGTTCTACAATGAGCAGTTCTTC
- | TRBJ1-3 | TRBV27 | CASSEQGAGNTIYF | TGTGCCAGCAGCGAACAGGGCGCTGGAAACACCATATATTTT
- | TRBJ1-1 | TRBV7-3 | CASSPGLITEAFF | TGTGCCAGCAGCCCAGGACTGATTACTGAAGCTTTCTTT
- | TRBJ1-1 | TRBV10-2 | CASSHPPWTGNTEAFF | TGCGCCAGCAGTCATCCCCCTTGGACGGGGAACACTGAAGCTTTCTTT
TRBD1 | TRBJ1-2 | TRBV6-4 | CASSAKTGGAVGGYTF | TGTGCCAGCAGTGCCAAGACAGGGGGCGCGGTGGGCGGCTACACCTTC